A selection of T cell receptor beta chains follows, all from one sample in a study of Ad26.COV2.S vaccination and SARS-CoV-2 variants. TCRdb's table, derived via immunoSEQ multiplex PCR, lists solely in-frame clones and lacks some. The sample includes about 680,000 clones, around 92% of them seen just once. The sequencing here drew on peripheral blood, taken in a trial of Ad26.COV2.S vaccine versus placebo. These receptors were taken from a person between 18 and 59 years old who received the Ad26.COV2.S COVID-19 vaccine or a placebo. Both conserved end residues are part of each CDR3. D genes are given only for firm matches. Size values are once, few and many counts, or a class for expanded clones, and some rows have none.

>TRBJ1-2|NA|TRBV24-1|TRBD1
TGTGCCACCAGTGATTCCGGGACAGGGGCGAACTATGGCTACACCTTC
CATSDSGTGANYGYTF
>TRBJ1-1|NA|TRBV7-9|NA
TGTGCCAGCAGTGCCTCGTCGGGTGTTCCCTCCCGGGCAGCTTTCTTT
CASSASSGVPSRAAFF
>TRBJ2-3|NA|TRBV10-3|NA
TGTGCCATCAGCAGACAGAGAACGGCAGATACGCAGTATTTT
CAISRQRTADTQYF
>TRBJ1-3|NA|TRBV10-3|NA
TGTGCCATCAGTGGGAGATCTGGAAACACCATATATTTT
CAISGRSGNTIYF
>TRBJ2-3|NA|TRBV29-1|NA
TGCAGCGTTGACCACCTACAGGGCGGAGATACGCAGTATTTT
CSVDHLQGGDTQYF
>TRBJ1-2|NA|TRBV12-3/TRBV12-4|NA
TGTGCCAGCGGGCCAGGGAGGGGGTATGGCTACACCTTC
CASGPGRGYGYTF
>TRBJ2-7|NA|TRBV13|TRBD1
TGTGCCAGCAGCTTGAAAACAGGGGTCGACGAGCAGTACTTC
CASSLKTGVDEQYF
>TRBJ1-2|NA|TRBV21-1|NA
TGTGCCAGCAGCAAAGAGGGCCTAGACTATGGCTACACCTTC
CASSKEGLDYGYTF
>TRBJ2-5|NA|TRBV12-3/TRBV12-4|NA
TGTGCCAGCAGTTATCAGGGGACGGAGACCCAGTACTTC
CASSYQGTETQYF
>TRBJ2-7|NA|TRBV7-2|NA
TGTGCCAGCAGCTTAGACAGCGGGTATACCTACGAGCAGTACTTC
CASSLDSGYTYEQYF
>TRBJ1-1|NA|TRBV29-1|TRBD1
TGCAGCGTTGGTGGGACAGGGGGTTATGCTTTCTTT
CSVGGTGGYAFF
>TRBJ1-1|NA|TRBV5-1|NA
TGCGCCAGCAGCCCTACGGGACTGAACACTGAAGCTTTCTTT
CASSPTGLNTEAFF
>TRBJ2-7|NA|TRBV7-6|TRBD2
TGTGCCAGCAGCTCGGGACTAGAACGTGTCGAGCAGTACTTC
CASSSGLERVEQYF
>TRBJ2-3|NA|TRBV6-5|NA
TGTGCCAGCAGCCCCGGGACGGCTAGCACAGATACGCAGTATTTT
CASSPGTASTDTQYF
>TRBJ2-7|once|TRBV7-8|NA
TGTGCCAGCAGCTTAGCCCTCAGTTCCTACGAGCAGTACTTC
CASSLALSSYEQYF
>TRBJ2-3|once|TRBV7-2|NA
TGTGCCAGCAGCCCTAGTTACCGAAGCACAGATACGCAGTATTTT
CASSPSYRSTDTQYF
>TRBJ2-5|NA|TRBV5-1|TRBD2
TGCGCCAGCAGCTTGACTAGCGGGTATGAGACCCAGTACTTC
CASSLTSGYETQYF
>TRBJ2-6|NA|TRBV6-5|NA
TGTGCCAGCAGTTCGCCTAGTCTCTCTGGGGCCAACGTCCTGACTTTC
CASSSPSLSGANVLTF
>TRBJ1-5|NA|TRBV6-6|NA
TGTGCCAGCAGTTACGGGGAGGGTAGCAATCAGCCCCAGCATTTT
CASSYGEGSNQPQHF
>TRBJ2-5|NA|TRBV5-1|NA
TGCGCCAGCAGCGCCACCACAGGGAGGGAGACCCAGTACTTC
CASSATTGRETQYF
>TRBJ2-7|once|TRBV2|NA
TGTGCCAGCAGTGAAAGCCCTACAATCCTGGAGTACTTC
CASSESPTILEYF
>TRBJ1-1|NA|TRBV30|TRBD1
TGTGCCTGGAGGGGACAGTTCCAAGCTTTCTTT
CAWRGQFQAFF
>TRBJ2-5|few|TRBV18|TRBD2
TGTGCCAGCTCACTTAGCGGGAGCCAAGAGACCCAGTACTTC
CASSLSGSQETQYF
>TRBJ1-1|NA|TRBV9|NA
TGTGCCAGCAGCGTAGATGGGGGGAACACTGAAGCTTTCTTT
CASSVDGGNTEAFF
>TRBJ1-6|NA|TRBV18|NA
TGTGCCAGCTCACCAGAGGCGGGAACGAATTCACCCCTCCACTTT
CASSPEAGTNSPLHF
>TRBJ1-2|NA|TRBV19|NA
TGTGCCAGTAGTACCGCCAGGGGTCATGGCTACACCTTC
CASSTARGHGYTF
>TRBJ2-5|once|TRBV7-2|NA
TGTGCCAGCAGCTTAGCGGTGGCCGGAGAGACCCAGTACTTC
CASSLAVAGETQYF
>TRBJ2-1|NA|TRBV7-8|TRBD1
TGTGCCAGCAGCCCGGACAGGGGCATTGGGGAGCAGTTCTTC
CASSPDRGIGEQFF
>TRBJ2-2|NA|TRBV24-1|TRBD1
TGTGCCACCAGTGATACGGGACAGGGGAACACCGGGGAGCTGTTTTTT
CATSDTGQGNTGELFF